This T cell receptor beta chain appears in the sequencing data of a study of CD8 T cells in ankylosing spondylitis. Study-wide results and limits: The study identified a TCR beta motif of under ten highly homologous variants that appeared characteristic of ankylosing spondylitis blood.

Trimming stripped 0 bases from V and 1 base from J, with 19 bases between. The CDR3 runs to 18 residues. Germline CDR1 MNHEY, CDR2 SVGEGT. A single record per CDR3 protein comes from TCRdb applying MiXCR to the 5' RACE reads. Of about 700,000 distinct CDR3 sequences listed, 15% to 20% are singletons. About this clonotype itself: Its specificity is unknown.

V and J are TRBV6-2 or TRBV6-3 and TRBJ2-7; D is unclear. Sequenced sample: blood, either unsorted or a sorted T cell fraction (not recorded which). The sequence came from a male donor with ankylosing spondylitis. The CDR3 nucleotides are TGTGCCAGCAGTTACTCGAATGAGGCAGTCTACCCTTCCTACGAGCAGTACTTC. This translates into CASSYSNEAVYPSYEQYF.